Following are 32 T cell receptor beta chains from one sample sequenced in a study of blood T cell repertoires in COVID-19. Generated by immunoSEQ multiplex PCR, the TCRdb table keeps only in-frame clones and is missing some. The sample yields just under 85,000 clones, 83% seen once. Sequencing was carried out using peripheral blood. All receptors come from a woman between 55 and 75 years old with acute or convalescent COVID-19.

The V call is TRBV30, the J call TRBJ2-3; D unclear. The CDR3 has 13 amino acids. Germline values: CDR1 GTSNPN, CDR2 SVGIG (reference sequence). The V and J ends lost 1 base and 2 bases respectively, with 7 bases between them. The CDR3, as DNA: TGTGCCTGGAGTGGGGCAGTCACAGATACGCAGTATTTT. Translated: CAWSGAVTDTQYF.

This chain links TRBV12-3 or TRBV12-4 with TRBJ1-2; 9 positions agree with TRBD1. CDR3 length equals 13 residues. Trimming cost V 6 bases and J 2 bases; bases outside gene matches: 1. The CDR3 DNA sequence: TGTGCCAGCAGGGACAGGGGAAACTATGGCTACACCTTC. It translates to CASRDRGNYGYTF.

The chain uses TRBV5-1 and TRBJ2-7; a possible D gene is TRBD1 (7 bases). This CDR3 has 13 amino acids. In germline, CDR1 is SGHRS, CDR2 YFSETQ. The V end lost 2 bases, the J end lost 7 bases, and 13 bases lay between the germline ends. This CDR3 is CASSFGGGREQYF. The DNA of the CDR3 is TGCGCCAGCAGCTTCGGAGGGGGCAGAGAGCAGTACTTC.

The chain couples TRBV2 to TRBJ2-7; tentatively, D is TRBD1 (6 bases). CDR3 length: 14 amino acids. The germline CDR1 and CDR2 sequences are SNHLY and FYNNEI. Trimming left V 7 bases short and J 5 bases short, with 18 bases between. CDR3 coding DNA: TGTGCCAGCAACACTAATAAGGGGGTGAACGAGCAGTACTTC. Translated: CASNTNKGVNEQYF. The variable domain in full, completed from reference TRBV2 and TRBJ2-7, reads EPEVTQTPSHQVTQMGQEVILRCVPISNHLYFYWYRQILGQKVEFLVSFYNNEISEKSEIFDDQFSVERPDGSNFTLKIRSTKLEDSAMYFCASNTNKGVNEQYFGPGTRLTVT.

This clone was detected only a few times. The J gene is TRBJ1-5, the V gene TRBV3-1 (or the pseudogene TRBV3-2); the D gene is possibly TRBD1 (6 bases). Germline V gives CDR1 LGHDT, CDR2 YNNKEL (reference sequence). CDR3 length equals 15 residues. The V gene lost 0 bases and the J gene lost 4 bases, with 10 bases spanning the gap. CDR3 residues: CASSQDRGENQPQHF. The DNA for the CDR3 is TGTGCCAGCAGCCAAGACAGGGGTGAGAATCAGCCCCAGCATTTT.

V usage is TRBV7-9 and J usage is TRBJ2-2; 8 bases match TRBD2. CDR1 and CDR2 (germline): SEHNR, FQNEAQ (reference sequence). CDR3 size: 17 residues. V gave up 8 bases and J gave up 3 bases; unmatched junction bases: 14. CDR3 nucleotide sequence: TGTGCCAGCCGGTCTCGGCGGGGGGCGCGGGACACCGGGGAGCTGTTTTTT. Translated: CASRSRRGARDTGELFF.

The rearrangement links TRBV10-2 to TRBJ2-1; 11 bases are shared with TRBD2. Germline CDR1 reads WSHSY; CDR2 reads SAAADI. Trimming at V came to 3 bases and at J to 4 bases, leaving 2 bases not matched to a gene. The CDR3 runs 15 residues. DNA of the CDR3: TGCGCCAGCAGTGAACTAGCGGGAGCGTACAATGAGCAGTTCTTC. Protein: CASSELAGAYNEQFF.

Note on this clone: The junction does not match germline at one end; this may be a read error. The J gene is TRBJ2-1, the V gene TRBV12-3 or TRBV12-4; 7 bases are shared with TRBD1. The length of the CDR3 is 13 residues. CDR3 loop: CASSLNQGESRVF. The CDR3 region has the DNA TGTGCCAGCAGTTTAAACCAGGGGGAGAGTCGCGTCTTC.

V gene TRBV4-2 combines with J gene TRBJ2-7, with TRBD2 matching 13 bases. Germline assignment: CDR1 LGHNA and CDR2 YNFKEQ. The CDR3 totals 18 residues. After removal of 3 bases from V and 0 bases from J, the junction contained 8 bases not matched to a gene. The CDR3 spells CASSHPRGTSGTSYEQYF. DNA of the CDR3: TGTGCCAGCAGCCATCCTAGGGGGACTAGCGGGACCTCCTACGAGCAGTACTTC.

This clone turned up a few times. The chain joins TRBV19 to TRBJ1-1; D remains ambiguous. The germline V gene has CDR1 LNHDA and CDR2 SQIVND (reference sequence). The germline V and J ends were trimmed by 4 bases and 1 base, with 10 bases remaining between them. This CDR3 spans 14 amino acids. DNA of the CDR3: TGTGCCAGTAGTACTAGAGCTGGGAACACTGAAGCTTTCTTT. It translates to CASSTRAGNTEAFF.

About this clone itself: The junction does not match germline at one end; this may be a read error. The chain has TRBV7-7 and TRBJ2-1; the D is unclear. CDR1 is SSHAT, CDR2 FNYEAQ, per germline (reference sequence). This CDR3 has 14 residues. The CDR3 bases are TGTGCTAGCAGCTTAGAATATCCCTCGAATGAGCAGTTCTTC. Protein sequence: CASSLEYPSNEQFF.

The chain links TRBV7-2 to TRBJ2-7, with 8 positions matching TRBD2. The trim removed 3 bases at V and 4 bases at J, leaving 11 bases unmatched. Germline V gene lookup returns CDR1 SGHTA and CDR2 FQGNSA. This CDR3 is built from 16 residues. Here the CDR3 DNA reads TGTGCCAGCAGCTTGAAGTTCGGGACTAGAGGTTACGAGCAGTACTTC. This codes for CASSLKFGTRGYEQYF.

This clone was counted a few times. The rearrangement links TRBV10-1 to TRBJ1-1, with D uncertain. Germline V gene sequence: CDR1 WNHNN, CDR2 SYGVQD (reference sequence). V gave up 1 base and J gave up 0 bases, with 15 bases separating them. The CDR3 has 17 amino acids. For the CDR3, the DNA is TGCGCCAGCAGTGAGTTGCAGGTGACCCATATGAACACTGAAGCTTTCTTT. Amino acids: CASSELQVTHMNTEAFF.

The gene calls are TRBV7-9 and TRBJ1-6, with D possibly TRBD1 on 5 matching bases. V gave up 5 bases and J gave up 13 bases, with 18 bases separating them. CDR1 is SEHNR, CDR2 FQNEAQ, per germline (reference sequence). This CDR3 has 14 amino acids. The CDR3 sequence: CASSHDSVGKPLHF. DNA for the CDR3: TGTGCCAGCAGCCACGACAGCGTTGGGAAGCCCCTCCACTTT. The full variable domain, in which reference TRBV7-9 and TRBJ1-6 provide the parts outside the CDR3, is DTGVSQNPRHKITKRGQNVTFRCDPISEHNRLYWYRQTLGQGPEFLTYFQNEAQLEKSRLLSDRFSAERPKGSFSTLEIQRTEQGDSAMYLCASSHDSVGKPLHFGNGTRLTVT.

The chain has TRBV27 and TRBJ1-1; D is uncertain. The CDR3 length is 14 residues. V was clipped by 4 bases and J by 4 bases, with 13 bases between them. Per the germline V gene, CDR1 is MNHEY and CDR2 is SMNVEV (reference sequence). The CDR3 here is CASSWMRGGTEAFF. The CDR3 nucleotides read TGTGCCAGCAGTTGGATGAGAGGTGGCACTGAAGCTTTCTTT.

The V and J genes are TRBV3-1 (or the pseudogene TRBV3-2) and TRBJ2-7; TRBD1 aligns across 8 bases. There are 14 residues in the CDR3. The trim removed 4 bases at V and 4 bases at J, leaving 6 bases unmatched. The germline V gene encodes CDR1 LGHDT and CDR2 YNNKEL (reference sequence). The CDR3 sequence is CASSLTGEEYEQYF. CDR3 in DNA: TGTGCCAGCAGCCTGACAGGGGAGGAATACGAGCAGTACTTC.

The V call is TRBV9, the J call TRBJ1-6; the match to TRBD1 covers 8 bases. Germline CDR1 and CDR2: SGDLS and YYNGEE. The V gene end was trimmed by 4 bases and the J gene end by 10 bases; junction bases not matched to a gene: 13. The CDR3 extends over 16 amino acids. CDR3 protein: CASSRTQTGAGSPLHF. The CDR3 DNA follows: TGTGCCAGCAGCCGCACCCAGACAGGGGCTGGGTCACCCCTCCACTTT.

Only a few counts were recorded for this clone. The chain joins TRBV13 to TRBJ1-2; TRBD1 matches at 8 bases. Germline lookup yields CDR1 PRHDT and CDR2 FYEKMQ (reference sequence). The CDR3 consists of 15 residues. The V and J ends lost 5 bases and 2 bases, in that order; junction bases with no gene match: 7. CDR3 protein: CASSPGQGGNYGYTF. DNA for the CDR3: TGTGCCAGCAGCCCCGGACAGGGAGGCAACTATGGCTACACCTTC.

The chain employs TRBV11-3 and TRBJ2-1; D uncertain. The CDR3 runs 14 residues. Per the germline V gene, CDR1 is SGHNT and CDR2 is YENEEA. V lost 1 base and J 7 bases, leaving 11 bases between the germline ends. Written as DNA, the CDR3 is TGTGCCAGCAGCTTAGCTAGTCTCCCGAATGAGCAGTTCTTC. Translated, it gives CASSLASLPNEQFF. The complete variable domain, with remaining parts taken from reference TRBV11-3 and TRBJ2-1, reads EAGVVQSPRYKIIEKKQPVAFWCNPISGHNTLYWYLQNLGQGPELLIRYENEEAVDDSQLPKDRFSAERLKGVDSTLKIQPAELGDSAVYLCASSLASLPNEQFFGPGTRLTVL.

V usage is TRBV20-1 and J usage is TRBJ2-3; the match to TRBD2 covers 8 bases. The CDR3 has 11 residues. V was pared by 6 bases and J by 10 bases, with 6 bases of the junction left unmatched. Germline V gene data show CDR1 as DFQATT and CDR2 as SNEGSKA (reference sequence). The chain's CDR3 is CSATLAVPQYF. The CDR3 bases are TGCAGTGCCACACTAGCGGTGCCGCAGTATTTT.

The genes are TRBV7-2 and TRBJ2-7; 7 nucleotides align to TRBD1. J lost 3 bases, V lost 5 bases, and 10 bases had no gene match. Per the germline V gene, CDR1 is SGHTA and CDR2 is FQGNSA. The CDR3 has 15 amino acids. The CDR3 reads CASSQQGSPFYEQYF. CDR3 coding DNA: TGTGCCAGCAGCCAACAGGGGTCTCCCTTCTACGAGCAGTACTTC.

The chain carries TRBV6-5 and TRBJ2-5, with TRBD2 as a possible D gene (5 bases). V was shortened by 8 bases and J by 5 bases, with 21 bases between the two germline ends. The CDR3 is 15 residues long. The germline V gene encodes CDR1 MNHEY and CDR2 SVGAGI. CDR3 residues: CASGAVLAGVETQYF. The CDR3, as DNA: TGTGCCAGCGGAGCCGTTCTAGCCGGCGTTGAGACCCAGTACTTC.

This chain connects TRBV9 to TRBJ2-7; 9 bases align to TRBD2. This CDR3 has 15 amino acids. Trimming at V came to 0 bases and at J to 2 bases, leaving 3 bases not matched to a gene. CDR1 is SGDLS and CDR2 is YYNGEE in the germline V gene. The CDR3 protein is CASSVAASGAYEQYF. The CDR3 DNA sequence: TGTGCCAGCAGCGTAGCTGCTAGCGGGGCCTACGAGCAGTACTTC.

This clone was picked up a small number of times. The V call is TRBV7-9, the J call TRBJ1-1, with TRBD1 matching over 9 bases. Unmatched junction bases numbered 16, after V lost 5 bases and J lost 0 bases. The CDR3 has 19 amino acids. CDR1 is SEHNR, CDR2 FQNEAQ, per germline (reference sequence). The CDR3, as DNA: TGTGCCAGCAGCCCCCCTACCGGGACAGGGAGATTCCTGAACACTGAAGCTTTCTTT. Its translation is CASSPPTGTGRFLNTEAFF.

This rearrangement joins TRBV6-1 to TRBJ1-4; 7 bases match TRBD1. Germline loops: CDR1 MNHNS, CDR2 SASEGT. This CDR3 is built from 18 residues. Trimming cost V 3 bases and J 0 bases; bases outside gene matches: 10. CDR3: CASSERGQLSATNEKLFF. DNA for the CDR3: TGTGCCAGCAGTGAGAGGGGACAGCTCTCCGCAACTAATGAAAAACTGTTTTTT.

The gene calls are TRBV5-8 and TRBJ1-4, with D perhaps matching TRBD1 (5 bases). Germline CDR1 is SGHTS and CDR2 is YDEGEE. This CDR3 has 16 amino acids. V lost 4 bases and J 5 bases, leaving 18 bases between the germline ends. DNA for the CDR3: TGTGCCAGCAGCCGGCGGGAGACAGCACCAAATGAAAAACTGTTTTTT. This encodes CASSRRETAPNEKLFF.

The V call is TRBV5-1, the J call TRBJ2-7; weak D call: TRBD1 (6 bases). Germline lookup yields CDR1 SGHRS and CDR2 YFSETQ. Trimming pared 3 bases from V and 1 base from J, leaving 8 bases between. The CDR3 is made up of 13 amino acids. As DNA, the CDR3 is TGCGCCAGCAGCTACAGGGAATCCTACGAGCAGTACTTC. Residues: CASSYRESYEQYF.

This sequence joins TRBV3-1 (or the pseudogene TRBV3-2) and TRBJ2-3; the D gene is possibly TRBD2 (5 bases). The CDR3 runs to 15 residues. Germline assignment: CDR1 LGHDT and CDR2 YNNKEL (reference sequence). V lost 4 bases and J lost 1, with 12 bases in between. This CDR3 is CASSPARAGTDTQYF. In DNA form, the CDR3 reads TGTGCCAGCAGCCCGGCGCGGGCTGGCACAGATACGCAGTATTTT.

The V gene is TRBV5-1, the J gene TRBJ2-5; 11 bases agree with TRBD2. Trimming at V came to 3 bases and at J to 3 bases, leaving 10 bases not matched to a gene. The CDR3 consists of 17 residues. Germline loops: CDR1 SGHRS, CDR2 YFSETQ. The CDR3 DNA reads as TGCGCCAGCAGCTCTGGACTAGCGGGTGTTCTTAAAGAGACCCAGTACTTC. The encoded protein is CASSSGLAGVLKETQYF.

This clone is a singleton in its sample. The chain joins TRBV6-6 to TRBJ1-6; TRBD1 is a possible D gene (5 bases). The CDR3 totals 15 residues. The V and J ends lost 2 bases and 8 bases respectively, with 13 bases between them. Germline V CDR1 and CDR2: MNHNY, SVGAGI (reference sequence). CDR3 DNA sequence: TGTGCCAGCAGTTACACTAACGCGGGGGATTCACCCCTCCACTTT. It is translated as CASSYTNAGDSPLHF.

The chain couples TRBV25-1 to TRBJ1-6; 10 nucleotides agree with TRBD1. V shed 4 bases, J shed 4 bases, and the junction held 7 bases outside the gene matches. CDR1 and CDR2 from the germline V gene are MGHDK and SYGVNS. The CDR3 has 17 residues. The CDR3 nucleotides read TGTGCCAGCAGTGCCTCGACAGGGGGCAGGTATAATTCACCCCTCCACTTT. Amino acid sequence: CASSASTGGRYNSPLHF.

J is TRBJ2-3 and V is TRBV10-1, with 11 bases aligning to TRBD2. This CDR3 has 17 residues. Germline-derived CDR1 and CDR2 are WNHNN and SYGVQD (reference sequence). V gave up 0 bases and J gave up 6 bases; unmatched junction bases: 8. The CDR3 sequence is CASSESGLAASWDTQYF. The CDR3, as DNA: TGCGCCAGCAGTGAGTCGGGACTAGCGGCAAGTTGGGATACGCAGTATTTT.